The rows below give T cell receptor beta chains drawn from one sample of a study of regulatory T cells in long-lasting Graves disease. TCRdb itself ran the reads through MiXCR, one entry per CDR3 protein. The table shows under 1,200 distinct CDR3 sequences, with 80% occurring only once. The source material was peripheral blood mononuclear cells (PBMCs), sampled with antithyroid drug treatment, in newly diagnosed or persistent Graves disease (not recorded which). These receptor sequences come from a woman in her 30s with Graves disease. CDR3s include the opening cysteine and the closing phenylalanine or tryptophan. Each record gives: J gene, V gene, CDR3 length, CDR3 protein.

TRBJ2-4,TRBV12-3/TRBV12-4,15,CASSFPRARGNIQYF
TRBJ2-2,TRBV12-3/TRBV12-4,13,CASSRRSTGELFF
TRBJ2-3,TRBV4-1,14,CASSPRLGGDTQYF
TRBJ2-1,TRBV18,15,CASSPLLAGDNEQFF
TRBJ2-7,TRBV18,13,CASLAAGYNEQYF
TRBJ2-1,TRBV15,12,CATSRNTLEQFF
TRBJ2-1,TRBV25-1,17,CASRTTGASSSYNEQFF
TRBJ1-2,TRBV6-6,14,CASSYGLVGYGYTF
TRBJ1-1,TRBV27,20,CASRLLSVTPPFALNTEAFF
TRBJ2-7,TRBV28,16,CASTLGSRAVSYEQYF
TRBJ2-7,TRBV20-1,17,CSAEGLGSGGPIYEQYF
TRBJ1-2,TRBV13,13,CASSLDGHYGYTF
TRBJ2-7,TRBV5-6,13,CASSLDSYYEQYF
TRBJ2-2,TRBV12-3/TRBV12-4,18,CASSLVFDTLAGPGELFF
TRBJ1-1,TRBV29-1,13,CSVVGVRSTEAFF
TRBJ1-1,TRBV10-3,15,CAISESRGRNTEAFF
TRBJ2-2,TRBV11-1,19,CASSSNPRTSGSLTGELFF
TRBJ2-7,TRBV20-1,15,CSAADSFSITYEQYF
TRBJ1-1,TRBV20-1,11,CSAPGNTEAFF
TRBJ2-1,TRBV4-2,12,CASTTGASTHFF
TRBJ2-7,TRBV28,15,CASRPTQPGNYEQYF
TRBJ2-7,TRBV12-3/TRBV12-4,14,CASSNLAGDSEQYF
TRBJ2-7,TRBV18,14,CASSPTGSSYEQYF
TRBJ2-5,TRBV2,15,CASSEADRQEKAQYF
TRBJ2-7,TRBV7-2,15,CASSYRDRPFYEQYF
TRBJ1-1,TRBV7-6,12,CASSGSGTEAFF
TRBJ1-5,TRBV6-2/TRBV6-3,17,CASSYPYSYSGNQPQHF
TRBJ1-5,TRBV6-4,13,CASSEEEGQPQHF
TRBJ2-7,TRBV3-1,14,CASSHIAGSYEQYF
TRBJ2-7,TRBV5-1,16,CASSLYIAGGPYEQYF
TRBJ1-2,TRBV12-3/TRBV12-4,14,CASSLANVGGPYHF
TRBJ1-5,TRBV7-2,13,CASSLDRDQPQHF
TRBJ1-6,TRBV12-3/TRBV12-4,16,CASSGGGQGSNSPLHF
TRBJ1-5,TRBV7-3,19,CASSLKGGSGGRGAQPQHF
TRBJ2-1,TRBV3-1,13,CASSSGDQGRQFF
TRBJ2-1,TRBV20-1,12,CSARVGNNEQFF
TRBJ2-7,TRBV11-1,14,CASSSRLAAYEQYF
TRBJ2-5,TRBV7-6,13,CASSLGLAETQYF
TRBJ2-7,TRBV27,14,CASSSDRLSYEQYF